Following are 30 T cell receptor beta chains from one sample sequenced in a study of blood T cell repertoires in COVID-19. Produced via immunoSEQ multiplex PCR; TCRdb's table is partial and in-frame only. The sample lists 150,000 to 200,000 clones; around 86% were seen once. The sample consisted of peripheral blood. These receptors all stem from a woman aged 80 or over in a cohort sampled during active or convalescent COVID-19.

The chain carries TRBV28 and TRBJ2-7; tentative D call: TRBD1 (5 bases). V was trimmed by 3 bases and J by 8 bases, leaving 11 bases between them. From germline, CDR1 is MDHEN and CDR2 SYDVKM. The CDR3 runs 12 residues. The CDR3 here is CASSFGAGQQYV. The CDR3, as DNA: TGTGCCAGCAGTTTTGGGGCAGGCCAGCAGTACGTC.

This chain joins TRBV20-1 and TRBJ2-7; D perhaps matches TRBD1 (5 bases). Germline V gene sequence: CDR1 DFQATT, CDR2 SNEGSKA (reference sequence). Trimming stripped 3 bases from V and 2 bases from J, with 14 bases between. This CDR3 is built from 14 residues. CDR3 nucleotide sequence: TGCAGTGCTAGTCATGGGGCGGTAACCTACGAGCAGTACTTC. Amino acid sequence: CSASHGAVTYEQYF.

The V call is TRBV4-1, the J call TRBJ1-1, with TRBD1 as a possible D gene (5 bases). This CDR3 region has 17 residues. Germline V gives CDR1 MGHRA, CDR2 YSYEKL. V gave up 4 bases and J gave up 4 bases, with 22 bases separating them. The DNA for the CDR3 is TGCGCCAGCAGCCCTGGGCCCCCAGGGCTAATCGGCACTGAAGCTTTCTTT. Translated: CASSPGPPGLIGTEAFF.

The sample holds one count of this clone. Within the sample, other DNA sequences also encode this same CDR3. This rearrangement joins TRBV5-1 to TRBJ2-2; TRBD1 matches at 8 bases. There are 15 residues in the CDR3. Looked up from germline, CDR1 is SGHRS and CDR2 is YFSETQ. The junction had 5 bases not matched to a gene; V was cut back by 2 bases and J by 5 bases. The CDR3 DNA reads TGCGCCAGCAGCTTACGGACAGGGAGGACCGGGGAGCTGTTTTTT. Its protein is CASSLRTGRTGELFF.

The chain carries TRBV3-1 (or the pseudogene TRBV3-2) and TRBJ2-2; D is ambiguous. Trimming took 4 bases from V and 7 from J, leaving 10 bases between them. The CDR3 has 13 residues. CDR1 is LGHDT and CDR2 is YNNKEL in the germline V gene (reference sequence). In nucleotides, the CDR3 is TGTGCCAGCAGCCGCCACGATAGCGGGGAGCTGTTTTTT. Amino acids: CASSRHDSGELFF.

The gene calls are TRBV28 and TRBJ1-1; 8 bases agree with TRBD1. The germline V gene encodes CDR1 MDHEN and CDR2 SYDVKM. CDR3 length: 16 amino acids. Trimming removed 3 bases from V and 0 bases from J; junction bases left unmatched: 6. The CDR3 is CASSFDRGRVNTEAFF. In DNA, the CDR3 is TGTGCCAGCAGTTTCGACAGGGGCCGGGTGAACACTGAAGCTTTCTTT.

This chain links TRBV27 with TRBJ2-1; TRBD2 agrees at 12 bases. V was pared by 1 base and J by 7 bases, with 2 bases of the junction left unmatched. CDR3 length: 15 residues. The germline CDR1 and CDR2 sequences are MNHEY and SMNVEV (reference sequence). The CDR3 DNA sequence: TGTGCCAGCAGTTTATGGACTAGCGGGATAAATGAGCAGTTCTTC. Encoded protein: CASSLWTSGINEQFF.

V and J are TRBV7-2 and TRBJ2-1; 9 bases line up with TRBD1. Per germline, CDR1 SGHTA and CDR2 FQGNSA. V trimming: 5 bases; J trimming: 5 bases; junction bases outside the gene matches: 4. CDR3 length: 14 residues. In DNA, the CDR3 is TGTGCCAGCAGCGCCGGACAGGGGAACAATGAGCAGTTCTTC. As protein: CASSAGQGNNEQFF.

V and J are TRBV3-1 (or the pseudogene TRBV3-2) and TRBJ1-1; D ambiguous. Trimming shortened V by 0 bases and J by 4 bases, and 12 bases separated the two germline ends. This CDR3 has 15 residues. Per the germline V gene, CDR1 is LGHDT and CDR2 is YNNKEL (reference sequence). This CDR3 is CASSQDSRVRTEAFF. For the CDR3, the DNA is TGTGCCAGCAGCCAAGATTCGCGGGTCCGCACTGAAGCTTTCTTT.

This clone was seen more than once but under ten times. The CDR3 sequence is CASSEFVFYGYTF. The CDR3 DNA reads as TGTGCCAGCAGTGAATTTGTCTTCTATGGCTACACCTTC. The V call is TRBV2, the J call TRBJ1-2; D call uncertain. CDR1 is SNHLY and CDR2 is FYNNEI in the germline V gene. Trimming shortened V by 2 bases and J by 4 bases, and 8 bases separated the two germline ends. This CDR3 has 13 amino acids.

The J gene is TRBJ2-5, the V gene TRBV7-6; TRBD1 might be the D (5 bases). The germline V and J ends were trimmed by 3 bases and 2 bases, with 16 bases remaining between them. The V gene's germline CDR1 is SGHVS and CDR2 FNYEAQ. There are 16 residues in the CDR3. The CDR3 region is CASSLPRLQGQETQYF. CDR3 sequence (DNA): TGTGCCAGCAGCTTGCCCCGATTGCAGGGTCAAGAGACCCAGTACTTC.

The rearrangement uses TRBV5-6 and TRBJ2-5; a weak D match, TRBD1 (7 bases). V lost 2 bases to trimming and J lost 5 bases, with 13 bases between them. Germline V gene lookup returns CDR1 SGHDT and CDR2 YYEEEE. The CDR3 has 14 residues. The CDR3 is CASSFATGRETQYF. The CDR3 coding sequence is TGTGCCAGCAGCTTTGCGACAGGGAGGGAGACCCAGTACTTC.

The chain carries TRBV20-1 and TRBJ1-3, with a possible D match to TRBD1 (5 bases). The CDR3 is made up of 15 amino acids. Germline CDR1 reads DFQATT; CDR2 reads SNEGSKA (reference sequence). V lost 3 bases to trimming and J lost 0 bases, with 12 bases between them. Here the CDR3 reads CSASAWGHSGNTIYF. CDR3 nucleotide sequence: TGCAGTGCTAGTGCTTGGGGCCACTCTGGAAACACCATATATTTT.

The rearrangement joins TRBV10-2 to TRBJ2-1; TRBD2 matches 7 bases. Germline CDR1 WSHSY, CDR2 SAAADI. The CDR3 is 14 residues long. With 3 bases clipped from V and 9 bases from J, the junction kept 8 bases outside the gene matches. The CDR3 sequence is CASSELAGYTEQFF. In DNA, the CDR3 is TGCGCCAGCAGTGAATTAGCGGGTTATACTGAGCAGTTCTTC.

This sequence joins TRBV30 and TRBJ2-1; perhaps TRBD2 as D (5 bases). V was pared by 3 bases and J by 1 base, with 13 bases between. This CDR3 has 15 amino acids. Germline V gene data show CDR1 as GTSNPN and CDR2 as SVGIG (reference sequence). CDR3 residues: CAWSPGSGSYNEQFF. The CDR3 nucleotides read TGTGCCTGGAGCCCGGGGAGCGGATCCTACAATGAGCAGTTCTTC.

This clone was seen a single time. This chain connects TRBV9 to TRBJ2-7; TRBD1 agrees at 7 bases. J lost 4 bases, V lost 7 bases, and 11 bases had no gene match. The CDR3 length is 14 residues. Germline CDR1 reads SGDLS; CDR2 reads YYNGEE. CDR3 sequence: CASLADRELYEQYV. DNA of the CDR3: TGTGCCAGCCTGGCCGACAGGGAATTATACGAGCAGTACGTC.

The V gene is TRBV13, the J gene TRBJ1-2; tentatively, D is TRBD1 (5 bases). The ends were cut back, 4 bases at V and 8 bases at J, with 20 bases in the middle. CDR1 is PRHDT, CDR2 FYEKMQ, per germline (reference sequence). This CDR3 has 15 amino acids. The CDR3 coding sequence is TGTGCCAGCAGCTCACGGCAGGGCCTCGGGAGGGGCTACACCTTC. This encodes CASSSRQGLGRGYTF.

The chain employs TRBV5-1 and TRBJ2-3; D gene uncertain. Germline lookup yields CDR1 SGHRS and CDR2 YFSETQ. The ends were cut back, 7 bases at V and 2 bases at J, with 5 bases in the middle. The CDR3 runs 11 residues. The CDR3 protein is CASGPTDTQYF. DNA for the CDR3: TGCGCCAGCGGCCCCACAGATACGCAGTATTTT.

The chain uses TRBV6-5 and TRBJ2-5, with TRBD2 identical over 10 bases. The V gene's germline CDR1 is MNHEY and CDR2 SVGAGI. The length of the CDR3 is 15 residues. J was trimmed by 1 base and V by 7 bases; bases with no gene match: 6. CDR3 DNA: TGTGCCAGCACCTATAGCGGGGGGACCCAAGAGACCCAGTACTTC. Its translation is CASTYSGGTQETQYF.

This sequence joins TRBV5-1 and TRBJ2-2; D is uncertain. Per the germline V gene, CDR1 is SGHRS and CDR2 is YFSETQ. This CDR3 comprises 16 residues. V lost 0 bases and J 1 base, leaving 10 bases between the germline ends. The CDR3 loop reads CASSLALLKNTGELFF. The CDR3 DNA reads TGCGCCAGCAGCTTGGCGCTCCTAAAGAACACCGGGGAGCTGTTTTTT.

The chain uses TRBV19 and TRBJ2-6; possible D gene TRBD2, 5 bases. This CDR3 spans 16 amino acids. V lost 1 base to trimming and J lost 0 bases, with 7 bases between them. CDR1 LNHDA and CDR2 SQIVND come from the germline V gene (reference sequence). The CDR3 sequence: CASSIGGNSGANVLTF. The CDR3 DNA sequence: TGTGCCAGTAGTATAGGAGGGAACTCTGGGGCCAACGTCCTGACTTTC.

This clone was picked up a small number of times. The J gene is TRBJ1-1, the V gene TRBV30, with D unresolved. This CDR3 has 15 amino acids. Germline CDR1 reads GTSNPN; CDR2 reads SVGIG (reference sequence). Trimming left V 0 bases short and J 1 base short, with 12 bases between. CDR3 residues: CAWSVRGISNTEAFF. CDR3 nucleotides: TGTGCCTGGAGTGTACGTGGCATTTCGAACACTGAAGCTTTCTTT.

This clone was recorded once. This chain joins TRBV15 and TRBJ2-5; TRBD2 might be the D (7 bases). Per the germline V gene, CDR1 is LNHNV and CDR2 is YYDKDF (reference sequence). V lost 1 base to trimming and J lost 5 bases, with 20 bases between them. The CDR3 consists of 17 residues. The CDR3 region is CATSRAREGGRLETQYF. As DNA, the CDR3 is TGTGCCACCAGCAGAGCGAGGGAGGGGGGACGATTGGAGACCCAGTACTTC.

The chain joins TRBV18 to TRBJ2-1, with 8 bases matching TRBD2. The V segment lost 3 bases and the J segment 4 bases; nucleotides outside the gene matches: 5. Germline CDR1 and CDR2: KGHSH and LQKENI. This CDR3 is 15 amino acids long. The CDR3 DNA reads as TGTGCCAGCTCACCTTCAGCGGGAGCTTACAATGAGCAGTTCTTC. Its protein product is CASSPSAGAYNEQFF.

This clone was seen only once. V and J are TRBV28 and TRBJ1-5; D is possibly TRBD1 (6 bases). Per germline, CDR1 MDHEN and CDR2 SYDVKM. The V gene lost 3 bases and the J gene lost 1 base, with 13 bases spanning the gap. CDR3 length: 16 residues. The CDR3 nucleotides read TGTGCCAGCAGTTTCATCCGGACAGCCAGCAATCAGCCCCAGCATTTT. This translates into CASSFIRTASNQPQHF. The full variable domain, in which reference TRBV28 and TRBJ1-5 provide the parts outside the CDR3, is DVKVTQSSRYLVKRTGEKVFLECVQDMDHENMFWYRQDPGLGLRLIYFSYDVKMKEKGDIPEGYSVSREKKERFSLILESASTNQTSMYLCASSFIRTASNQPQHFGDGTRLSIL.

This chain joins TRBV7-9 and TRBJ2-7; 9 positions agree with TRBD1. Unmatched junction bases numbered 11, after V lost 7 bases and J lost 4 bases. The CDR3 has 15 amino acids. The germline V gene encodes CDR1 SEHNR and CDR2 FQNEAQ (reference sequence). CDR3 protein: CASNQRGTGLYEQYF. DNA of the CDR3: TGTGCCAGCAACCAGCGCGGGACAGGGTTATACGAGCAGTACTTC. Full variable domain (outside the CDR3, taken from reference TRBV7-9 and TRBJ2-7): DTGVSQNPRHKITKRGQNVTFRCDPISEHNRLYWYRQTLGQGPEFLTYFQNEAQLEKSRLLSDRFSAERPKGSFSTLEIQRTEQGDSAMYLCASNQRGTGLYEQYFGPGTRLTVT.

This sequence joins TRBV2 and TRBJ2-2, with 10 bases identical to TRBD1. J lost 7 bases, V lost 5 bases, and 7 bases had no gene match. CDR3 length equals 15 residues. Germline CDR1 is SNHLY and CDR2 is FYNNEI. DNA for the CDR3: TGTGCCAGCAGTCGGGACAGGGGAAGTGACGGGGAGCTGTTTTTT. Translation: CASSRDRGSDGELFF.

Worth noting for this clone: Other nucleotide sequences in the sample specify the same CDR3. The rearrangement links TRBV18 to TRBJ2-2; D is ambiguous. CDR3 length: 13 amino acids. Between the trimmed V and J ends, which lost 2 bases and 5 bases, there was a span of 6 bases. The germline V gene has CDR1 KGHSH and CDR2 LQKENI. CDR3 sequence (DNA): TGTGCCAGCTCACCAGCTCAGACCGGGGAGCTGTTTTTT. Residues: CASSPAQTGELFF.

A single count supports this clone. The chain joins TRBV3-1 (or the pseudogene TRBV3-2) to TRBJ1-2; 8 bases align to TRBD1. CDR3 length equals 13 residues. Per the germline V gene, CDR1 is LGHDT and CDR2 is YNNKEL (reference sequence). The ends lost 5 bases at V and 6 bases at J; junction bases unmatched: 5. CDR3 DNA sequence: TGTGCCAGCAGCTTCGGACAGGGCGATGGCTACACCTTC. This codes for CASSFGQGDGYTF.

The CDR3 bases are TGTGCCAGTACCGAGGACAGGACTAGCAATCAGCCCCAGCATTTT. It translates to CASTEDRTSNQPQHF. J is TRBJ1-5 and V is TRBV19, with TRBD1 matching 7 bases. Germline V gene sequence: CDR1 LNHDA, CDR2 SQIVND (reference sequence). Losses at the gene ends were 7 bases for V and 0 bases for J; bases not matched to a gene: 6. The CDR3 covers 15 residues.